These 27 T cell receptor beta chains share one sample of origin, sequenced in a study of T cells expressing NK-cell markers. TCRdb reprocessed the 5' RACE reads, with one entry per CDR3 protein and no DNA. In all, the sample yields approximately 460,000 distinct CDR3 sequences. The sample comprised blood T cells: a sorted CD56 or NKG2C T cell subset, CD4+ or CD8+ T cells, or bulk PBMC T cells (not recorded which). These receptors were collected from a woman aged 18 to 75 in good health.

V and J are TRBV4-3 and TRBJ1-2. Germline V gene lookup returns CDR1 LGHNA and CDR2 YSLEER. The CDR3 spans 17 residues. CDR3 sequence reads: CASSQEVWGLNLYGYTF.

CDR3 region: CATSDQQTSTDTQYF. The chain employs TRBV24-1 and TRBJ2-3. Germline V lookup: CDR1 KGHDR, CDR2 SFDVKD. CDR3 length: 15 residues.

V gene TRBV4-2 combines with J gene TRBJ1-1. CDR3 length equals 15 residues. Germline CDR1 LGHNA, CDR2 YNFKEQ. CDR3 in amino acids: CASSPASGPNTEAFF.

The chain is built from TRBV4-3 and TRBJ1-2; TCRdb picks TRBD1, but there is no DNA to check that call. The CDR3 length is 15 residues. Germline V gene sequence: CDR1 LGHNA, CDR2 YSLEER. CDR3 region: CASSLTGAEGYGYTF.

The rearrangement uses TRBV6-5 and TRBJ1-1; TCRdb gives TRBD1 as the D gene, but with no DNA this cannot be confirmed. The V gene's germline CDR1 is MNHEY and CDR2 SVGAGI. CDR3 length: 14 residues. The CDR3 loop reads CASSYDRASPEAFF.

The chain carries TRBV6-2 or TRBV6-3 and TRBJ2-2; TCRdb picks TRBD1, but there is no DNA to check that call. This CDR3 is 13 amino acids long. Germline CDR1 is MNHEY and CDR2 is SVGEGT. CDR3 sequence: CASRAPNTGELFF.

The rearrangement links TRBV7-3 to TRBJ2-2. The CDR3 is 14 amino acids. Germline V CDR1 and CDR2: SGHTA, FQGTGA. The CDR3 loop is CASRYTAVAGELFF.

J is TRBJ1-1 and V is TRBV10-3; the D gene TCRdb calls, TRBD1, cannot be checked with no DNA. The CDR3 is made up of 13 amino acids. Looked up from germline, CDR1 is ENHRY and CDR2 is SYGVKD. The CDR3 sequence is CAISRQLNTEAFF.

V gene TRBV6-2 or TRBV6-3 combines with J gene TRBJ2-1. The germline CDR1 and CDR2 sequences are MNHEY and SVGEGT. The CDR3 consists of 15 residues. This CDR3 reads CASSSVIPSYNEQFF.

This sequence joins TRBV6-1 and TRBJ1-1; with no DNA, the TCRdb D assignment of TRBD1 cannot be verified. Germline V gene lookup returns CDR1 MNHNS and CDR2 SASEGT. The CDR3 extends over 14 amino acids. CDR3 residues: CASSERQGKAEAFF.

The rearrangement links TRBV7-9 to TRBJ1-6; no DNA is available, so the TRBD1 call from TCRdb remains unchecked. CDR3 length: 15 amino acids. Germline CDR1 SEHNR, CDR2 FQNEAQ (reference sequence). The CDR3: CASSSRTGNNSPLHF.

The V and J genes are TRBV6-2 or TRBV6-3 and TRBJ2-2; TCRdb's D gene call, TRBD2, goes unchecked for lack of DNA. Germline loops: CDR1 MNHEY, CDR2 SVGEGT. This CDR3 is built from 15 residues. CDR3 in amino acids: CASRWGTANTGELFF.

The CDR3 reads CSARTGKTATQYF. This chain connects TRBV20-1 to TRBJ2-5; TCRdb's assignment of TRBD1 cannot be checked, as there is no DNA. This CDR3 contains 13 residues. Germline-derived CDR1 and CDR2 are DFQATT and SNEGSKA (reference sequence).

CDR3 sequence reads: CASSLTRGDPPGDTQYF. The chain combines TRBV27 with TRBJ2-3; without DNA, the TCRdb call of TRBD1 cannot be checked. CDR3 length: 17 amino acids. Per germline, CDR1 MNHEY and CDR2 SMNVEV (reference sequence).

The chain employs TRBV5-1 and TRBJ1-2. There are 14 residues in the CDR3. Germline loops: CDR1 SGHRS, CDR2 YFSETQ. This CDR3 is CASSWDRQGYGYTF.

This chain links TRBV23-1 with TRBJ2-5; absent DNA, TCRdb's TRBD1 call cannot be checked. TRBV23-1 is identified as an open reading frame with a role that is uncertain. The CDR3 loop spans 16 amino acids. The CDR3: CASSRSDRGGSETQYF.

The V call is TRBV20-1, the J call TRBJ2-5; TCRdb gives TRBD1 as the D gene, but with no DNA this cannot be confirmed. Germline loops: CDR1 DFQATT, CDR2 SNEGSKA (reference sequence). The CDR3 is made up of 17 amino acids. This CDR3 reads CSARLPGTGGGQETQYF.

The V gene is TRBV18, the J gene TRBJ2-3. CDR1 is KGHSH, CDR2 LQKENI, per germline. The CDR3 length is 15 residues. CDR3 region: CASSPSLPSTDTQYF.

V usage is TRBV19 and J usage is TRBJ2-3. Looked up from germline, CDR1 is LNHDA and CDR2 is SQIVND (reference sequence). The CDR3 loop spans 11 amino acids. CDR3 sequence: CATLYADTQYF. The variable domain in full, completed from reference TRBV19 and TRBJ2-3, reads DGGITQSPKYLFRKEGQNVTLSCEQNLNHDAMYWYRQDPGQGLRLIYYSQIVNDFQKGDIAEGYSVSREKKESFPLTVTSAQKNPTAFYLCATLYADTQYFGPGTRLTVL.

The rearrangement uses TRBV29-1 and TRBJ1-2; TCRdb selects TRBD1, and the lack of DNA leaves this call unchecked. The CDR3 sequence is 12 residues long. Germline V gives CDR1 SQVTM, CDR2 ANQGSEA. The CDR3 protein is CSVDRDREGYTF.

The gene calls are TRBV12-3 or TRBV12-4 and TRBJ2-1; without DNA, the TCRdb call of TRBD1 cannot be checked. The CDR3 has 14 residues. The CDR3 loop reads CASSFGVLGGEQFF.

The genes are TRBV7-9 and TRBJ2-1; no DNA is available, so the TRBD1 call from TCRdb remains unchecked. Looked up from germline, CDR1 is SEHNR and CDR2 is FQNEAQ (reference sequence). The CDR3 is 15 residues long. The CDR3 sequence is CASSLGGWRGNEQFF.

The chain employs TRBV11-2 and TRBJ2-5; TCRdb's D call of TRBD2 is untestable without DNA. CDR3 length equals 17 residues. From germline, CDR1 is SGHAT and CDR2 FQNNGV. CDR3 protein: CASSLVGEVSGQETQYF. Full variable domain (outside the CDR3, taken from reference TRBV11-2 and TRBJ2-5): EAGVAQSPRYKIIEKRQSVAFWCNPISGHATLYWYQQILGQGPKLLIQFQNNGVVDDSQLPKDRFSAERLKGVDSTLKIQPAKLEDSAVYLCASSLVGEVSGQETQYFGPGTRLLVL.

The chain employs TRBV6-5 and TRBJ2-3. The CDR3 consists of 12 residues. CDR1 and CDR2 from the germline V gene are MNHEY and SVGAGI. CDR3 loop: CASSYRGDTQYF.

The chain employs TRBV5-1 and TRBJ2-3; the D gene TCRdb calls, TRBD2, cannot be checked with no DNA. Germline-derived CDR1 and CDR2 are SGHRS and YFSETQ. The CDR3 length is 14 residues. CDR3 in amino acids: CASSSMTVSATQYF. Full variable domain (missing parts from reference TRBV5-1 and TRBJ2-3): KAGVTQTPRYLIKTRGQQVTLSCSPISGHRSVSWYQQTPGQGLQFLFEYFSETQRNKGNFPGRFSGRQFSNSRSEMNVSTLELGDSALYLCASSSMTVSATQYFGPGTRLTVL.

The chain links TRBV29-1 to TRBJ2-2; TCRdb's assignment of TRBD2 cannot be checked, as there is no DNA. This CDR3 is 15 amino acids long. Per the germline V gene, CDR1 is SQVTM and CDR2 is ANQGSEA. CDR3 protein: CSVEENWGPTGELFF.

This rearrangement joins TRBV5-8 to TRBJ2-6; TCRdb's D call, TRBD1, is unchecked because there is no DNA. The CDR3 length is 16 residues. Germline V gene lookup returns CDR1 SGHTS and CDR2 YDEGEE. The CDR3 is CASSLYQGTGANVLTF. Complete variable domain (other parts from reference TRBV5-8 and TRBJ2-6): EAGVTQSPTHLIKTRGQQATLRCSPISGHTSVYWYQQALGLGLQFLLWYDEGEERNRGNFPPRFSGRQFPNYSSELNVNALELEDSALYLCASSLYQGTGANVLTFGAGSRLTVL.